This TCR beta chain was observed in a study of blood T cells in healthy people across ages. Study outcomes and limitations: Lack of knowledge of donor CMV status possibly confounded expanded clonotype changes. A strong correlation was seen between TCR beta diversity and naive T cell percentage.

About this clonotype itself: Its antigen is unidentified.

Ten milliliters of peripheral blood were drawn from each donor into EDTA-treated tubes. With a J-beta primer mix and a sample-barcoded 5' primer, a second PCR ran 7 to 11 cycles. TCRdb called the 5' RACE reads again in MiXCR, with one record for every CDR3 protein. The sample lists 1.8 million or so distinct CDR3 sequences, about 39% seen once, with under 30% in the top ten. The specimen was blood. The receptor was isolated from a human donor in good health.

CDR3 in DNA: TGTGCCAGCTCCGACATGACCTACACTGAAGCTTTCTTT. Amino acid sequence: CASSDMTYTEAFF. The chain couples TRBV18 to TRBJ1-1, with D unresolved. The CDR3 has 13 residues. CDR1 is KGHSH and CDR2 is LQKENI in the germline V gene. V lost 6 bases, J lost 3 bases, and 11 bases lay in between.